Included here is one TCR beta chain sequence, with context. The target of this receptor is not known. The record has no base qualities; no much larger clone is one base away. Library generation was performed with the immunoSEQ multiplex PCR assay. As for the original processing: Repertoire overlap between subsets was quantified using the Chao-Jaccard similarity index and counts of shared clonotypes. Entries here come from immuneACCESS through TCRdb and include only in-frame sequences with V and J called. Some clones fail to appear in such tables; in the studies checked, an unresolved V gene covers under half of the shortfall, and the cause of the remainder is unknown. V, J and clone size are those of that table, while D and trimming were read from the DNA. This sample has 65,000 to 95,000 clones in its table, and under 90% of those were observed once. Together, the top ten hold 0.45% to 0.7% of the sample.

The germline V gene gives CDR1 as SGHVS and CDR2 as FQNEAQ. The CDR3, cysteine through phenylalanine, is 15 amino acids long. The only DNA kept is the CDR3, 45 bases in frame from the first base. V and J are truncated by 0 bases and 6 bases respectively, leaving an intervening sequence of 12 bases. This sample was included in a study of CD4 T cell repertoires in COVID-19 (dated by TCRdb to the early 2020s). Regarding the complete study: For cross-reactivity analysis, CFSE-low cells were expanded with IL-2 for nine to ten days and were then relabeled and restimulated with spike proteins from other coronaviruses. In a few recovered individuals, the TCR Vbeta repertoire of SARS-CoV-2-reactive T cells was analyzed at the subset level. The study characterized naturally processed CD4+ T cell responses to SARS-CoV-2 spike and nucleoprotein in COVID-19-recovered individuals, using TCR Vbeta sequencing to assess clonal composition.

What the study reported, not specific to this receptor: Two or all three memory subsets shared several of the most expanded SARS-CoV-2-reactive clonotypes, which suggests intraclonal diversification. Between roughly 6.5 and 27% of SARS-CoV-2 clonotypes were also detected in SARS-CoV and/or HKU1 spike-stimulated secondary cultures, consistent with cross-reactivity.

Per the publication, the time point label means: sample from a COVID-19-recovered individual after infection. The donors were patients who had gone through COVID-19 ranging from mild to severe and had recovered. Uncultured memory T cell samples were subjected to sequencing directly after ex vivo isolation. CD4+ total memory, central memory, effector memory and circulating T follicular helper cells were isolated from peripheral blood mononuclear cells. The rearrangement combines TRBV7-8 with TRBJ1-5; the D segment could be TRBD1, given 5 matching bases. This clonotype originated in a human donor who had COVID-19. The source was CD4+ T cells from peripheral blood, collected after recovery from COVID-19. The DNA sequence follows: TGTGCCAGCAGCTTAGCGGGGTCAGGGCCTCAGCCCCAGCATTTT. Translated, it reads CASSLAGSGPQPQHF. The CDR3, completed at both ends by the reference TRBV7-8 and TRBJ1-5 genes, gives the full variable domain GAGVSQSPRYKVAKRGQDVALRCDPISGHVSLFWYQQALGQGPEFLTYFQNEAQLDKSGLPSDRFFAERPEGSVSTLKIQRTQQEDSAVYLCASSLAGSGPQPQHFGDGTRLSIL.